This is a list of T cell receptor beta chains from one sample in a study of blood T cell repertoires in COVID-19. Clones were sequenced by immunoSEQ multiplex PCR, and TCRdb holds only the in-frame ones, with some missing. The data contain 350,000 to 450,000 clones, about 88% of them seen just once; the ten biggest clones take up approximately 1.5%. Sequenced material: PBMCs or T cells enriched from blood (not recorded which). The receptors here all came from a young woman who had been exposed to COVID-19. Both conserved end residues are part of each CDR3. The order of the fields is CDR3 protein, CDR3 DNA, D gene, J gene, V gene, clone size. The D gene is left open where the match is weak. Size is omitted from some rows. Given values are once, few, many or a class for expanded clones.

CASSLPRAGRQETQYF	TGCGCCAGCAGCTTGCCGAGAGCGGGGCGACAAGAGACCCAGTACTTC	TRBD2	TRBJ2-5	TRBV5-1	-
CASSLALQRTANTEAFF	TGTGCCAGCAGCTTGGCCCTCCAGCGGACGGCAAACACTGAAGCTTTCTTT	-	TRBJ1-1	TRBV5-4	-
CASSYPSGLEGEQFF	TGTGCCAGCAGTTACCCCTCGGGGTTGGAAGGGGAGCAGTTCTTC	-	TRBJ2-1	TRBV6-5	-
CASSIRGLGAFF	TGTGCCAGTAGTATTAGGGGTTTGGGAGCTTTCTTT	-	TRBJ1-1	TRBV19	-
CASRPGGATNEKLFF	TGTGCCAGCAGGCCTGGGGGGGCAACTAATGAAAAACTGTTTTTT	-	TRBJ1-4	TRBV28	-
CASSQALTGVSTEAFF	TGTGCCAGCAGCCAGGCATTGACAGGGGTGAGCACTGAAGCTTTCTTT	TRBD1	TRBJ1-1	TRBV4-2	-
CASRTIRSYNSPLHF	TGTGCCAGCAGGACTATTCGCTCCTATAATTCACCCCTCCACTTT	-	TRBJ1-6	TRBV28	-
CASSHDPRSRAEAFF	TGTGCCAGTAGCCATGACCCCAGGAGCAGGGCTGAAGCTTTCTTT	-	TRBJ1-1	TRBV19	once
CAWSRISGEPQHF	TGTGCCTGGAGCCGAATATCGGGGGAGCCCCAGCATTTT	-	TRBJ1-5	TRBV30	few
CASSLTGSYNEQFF	TGTGCCAGCAGCTTGACAGGATCCTACAATGAGCAGTTCTTC	-	TRBJ2-1	TRBV7-6	-
CASSERLAGVVETQYF	TGTGCCAGCAGTGAAAGGCTAGCGGGAGTGGTAGAGACCCAGTACTTC	TRBD2	TRBJ2-5	TRBV2	-
CASRSQNTEAFF	TGTGCCAGCAGGAGTCAGAACACTGAAGCTTTCTTT	-	TRBJ1-1	TRBV6-4	-
CASTQGQLANYGYTF	TGTGCCAGCACCCAGGGACAGTTGGCTAACTATGGCTACACCTTC	TRBD1	TRBJ1-2	TRBV9	-
CARGTQIQNTEAFF	TGTGCCAGGGGGACACAGATTCAAAACACTGAAGCTTTCTTT	-	TRBJ1-1	TRBV2	-
CASGLGPGGVYGYTF	TGTGCTAGTGGTTTGGGACCTGGGGGCGTTTATGGCTACACCTTC	-	TRBJ1-2	TRBV12-5	-
CASSSQGAYGYTF	TGTGCCAGCAGCTCGCAGGGGGCTTATGGCTACACCTTC	TRBD1	TRBJ1-2	TRBV11-2	-
CASSQARGDLYNEQFF	TGTGCCAGCAGCCAAGCGCGGGGGGACCTCTACAATGAGCAGTTCTTC	TRBD2	TRBJ2-1	TRBV4-2	-
CASSPYSGNNNSPLHF	TGTGCCAGCTCACCATACTCAGGGAATAACAATTCACCCCTCCACTTT	-	TRBJ1-6	TRBV18	-
CASSVAGKGYTF	TGTGCCAGCAGCGTAGCAGGAAAGGGCTACACCTTC	-	TRBJ1-2	TRBV9	-
CASSPGQHSNSPLHF	TGTGCCAGCTCACCGGGACAGCATTCAAATTCACCCCTCCACTTT	TRBD1	TRBJ1-6	TRBV18	-
CASSMRIEAFF	TGTGCCAGTAGTATGCGGATTGAAGCTTTCTTT	-	TRBJ1-1	TRBV19	-
CASSPTGGADYGYTF	TGTGCCAGCAGCCCAACAGGGGGAGCTGACTATGGCTACACCTTC	TRBD1	TRBJ1-2	TRBV7-6	-
CATSRAGTSNNEQFF	TGTGCCACCAGCAGAGCGGGGACTAGCAACAATGAGCAGTTCTTC	TRBD2	TRBJ2-1	TRBV15	-
CASSVDGSSGNTIYF	TGTGCCAGCAGCGTAGACGGGAGCTCTGGAAACACCATATATTTT	-	TRBJ1-3	TRBV9	once
CASSLAAGATDTQYF	TGCGCCAGCAGCTTGGCAGCGGGAGCCACAGATACGCAGTATTTT	TRBD2	TRBJ2-3	TRBV5-1	-
CASVLAWNTGELFF	TGTGCCAGCGTACTAGCGTGGAACACCGGGGAGCTGTTTTTT	TRBD2	TRBJ2-2	TRBV27	-
CASIGAEREQYF	TGTGCCAGTATCGGTGCCGAGCGGGAGCAGTACTTC	-	TRBJ2-7	TRBV28	-
CASRGQGNTEAFF	TGTGCCAGCAGGGGACAGGGGAACACTGAAGCTTTCTTT	TRBD1	TRBJ1-1	TRBV7-2	few
CASRPRQISYEQYF	TGTGCCAGCAGACCTCGACAGATCTCCTACGAGCAGTACTTC	-	TRBJ2-7	TRBV6-5	-
CASSLRNEQFF	TGTGCCAGCAGTTTGCGCAATGAGCAGTTCTTC	-	TRBJ2-1	TRBV28	-
CASRFRLHNYGYTF	TGTGCCAGCAGGTTCCGACTCCACAACTATGGCTACACCTTC	-	TRBJ1-2	TRBV5-6	-
CASSLPGAGTEAFF	TGCGCCAGCAGTTTGCCAGGCGCCGGCACTGAAGCTTTCTTT	-	TRBJ1-1	TRBV10-2	-
CASSFWTGEEKLFF	TGTGCCAGCAGCTTCTGGACAGGGGAAGAAAAACTGTTTTTT	TRBD1	TRBJ1-4	TRBV5-4	-
CASSQGQAMNTEAFF	TGTGCCAGCAGCCAAGGACAGGCGATGAACACTGAAGCTTTCTTT	TRBD1	TRBJ1-1	TRBV28	-
CASSGGGTSGSIYEQYF	TGTGCCAGCAGTGGCGGCGGGACTAGCGGGAGTATCTACGAGCAGTACTTC	TRBD2	TRBJ2-7	TRBV28	-
CASSPGAGGSQPQHF	TGTGCCAGCTCACCTGGAGCAGGGGGAAGTCAGCCCCAGCATTTT	TRBD1	TRBJ1-5	TRBV18	-
CASSSDTYGYTF	TGCGCCAGCAGCTCGGACACCTATGGCTACACCTTC	-	TRBJ1-2	TRBV5-1	-
CASSPYRTDTQYF	TGTGCCAGCAGCCCCTACCGCACAGATACGCAGTATTTT	-	TRBJ2-3	TRBV7-2	-
CASGPGTRSSGELFF	TGTGCCAGCGGGCCGGGGACTAGATCTAGCGGGGAGCTGTTTTTT	TRBD2	TRBJ2-2	TRBV7-9	once
CASSLGEGLNQPQHF	TGTGCCAGTAGCCTCGGGGAAGGTCTCAATCAGCCCCAGCATTTT	-	TRBJ1-5	TRBV19	many
CASSLGGTSGPYEQYF	TGTGCCAGCAGCTTAGGGGGGACTAGCGGACCCTACGAGCAGTACTTC	TRBD2	TRBJ2-7	TRBV7-2	once
CASSLAGEQYF	TGCGCCAGCAGCTTGGCAGGCGAGCAGTACTTC	-	TRBJ2-7	TRBV5-1	-
CASRTDLRKLFF	TGTGCCAGCAGGACCGACTTGAGAAAACTGTTTTTT	-	TRBJ1-4	TRBV28	-
CASTPGTGNYEQYF	TGTGCCAGCACACCCGGGACAGGGAACTACGAGCAGTACTTC	TRBD1	TRBJ2-7	TRBV28	-
CASTAGDTSGPLLAQYF	TGTGCCAGCACCGCCGGGGATACTAGCGGGCCACTTTTGGCGCAGTATTTT	TRBD2	TRBJ2-3	TRBV2	-
CASRAPGQGTYEQYF	TGTGCCAGCAGGGCTCCGGGACAGGGGACCTACGAGCAGTACTTC	TRBD1	TRBJ2-7	TRBV7-8	-
CASSPTGFQPQHF	TGTGCCAGCAGCCCGACAGGGTTTCAGCCCCAGCATTTT	TRBD1	TRBJ1-5	TRBV7-8	-
CASSQTRRLAGDTQYF	TGCGCCAGCAGCCAAACCCGGCGGCTAGCGGGAGATACGCAGTATTTT	TRBD2	TRBJ2-3	TRBV5-1	-
CASSIRTGPNQPQHF	TGTGCCAGCAGCATCCGGACAGGGCCCAACCAGCCCCAGCATTTT	TRBD1	TRBJ1-5	TRBV7-2	-
CASRGLAVSTDTQYF	TGTGCCAGCAGGGGACTAGCGGTGAGCACAGATACGCAGTATTTT	TRBD2	TRBJ2-3	TRBV28	-
CSVNSGDTQYF	TGCAGCGTTAACTCTGGAGATACGCAGTATTTT	-	TRBJ2-3	TRBV29-1	once
CASSLAETTPLYGYTF	TGCGCCAGCAGCTTGGCCGAGACAACACCTCTATATGGCTACACCTTC	-	TRBJ1-2	TRBV5-1	-
CSVADSGANEKLFF	TGCAGCGTAGCCGACAGCGGGGCTAATGAAAAACTGTTTTTT	-	TRBJ1-4	TRBV29-1	few
CASSSYRGRHSGANVLTF	TGTGCCAGCAGCTCCTACAGGGGTCGCCACTCTGGGGCCAACGTCCTGACTTTC	TRBD1	TRBJ2-6	TRBV7-9	-
CASSFLAGGNTEAFF	TGTGCCAGCAGCTTTTTGGCAGGGGGGAACACTGAAGCTTTCTTT	TRBD1	TRBJ1-1	TRBV7-9	once
CASSLEAGQGLAGNTIYF	TGTGCCAGCAGCTTAGAAGCCGGACAGGGCCTAGCTGGAAACACCATATATTTT	TRBD1	TRBJ1-3	TRBV7-2	-
CASSQVLAAVEAFF	TGCGCCAGCAGCCAAGTTCTCGCGGCTGTTGAAGCTTTCTTT	-	TRBJ1-1	TRBV4-3	few
CAIVDRYGYTF	TGTGCCATTGTGGACAGATATGGCTACACCTTC	-	TRBJ1-2	TRBV28	-
CASRRLAETGTDTQYF	TGCGCCAGCAGGCGACTAGCGGAGACAGGCACAGATACGCAGTATTTT	TRBD2	TRBJ2-3	TRBV10-2	-